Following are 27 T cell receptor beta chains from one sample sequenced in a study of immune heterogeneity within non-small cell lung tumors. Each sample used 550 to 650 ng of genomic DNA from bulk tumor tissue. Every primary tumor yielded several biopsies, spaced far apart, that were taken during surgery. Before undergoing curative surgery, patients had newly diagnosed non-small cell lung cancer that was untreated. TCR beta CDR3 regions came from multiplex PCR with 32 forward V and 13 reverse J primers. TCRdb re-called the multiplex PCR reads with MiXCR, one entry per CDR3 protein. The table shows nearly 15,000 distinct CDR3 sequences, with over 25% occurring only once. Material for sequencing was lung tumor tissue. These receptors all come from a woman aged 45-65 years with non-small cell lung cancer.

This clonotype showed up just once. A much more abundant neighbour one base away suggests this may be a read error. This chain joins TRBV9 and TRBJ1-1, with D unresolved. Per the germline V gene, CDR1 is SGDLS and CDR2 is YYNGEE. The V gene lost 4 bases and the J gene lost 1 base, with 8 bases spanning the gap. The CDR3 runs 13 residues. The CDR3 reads CASSLDQNTEAFF. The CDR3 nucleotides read TGTGCCAGCAGCCTAGACCAGAACACTGAAGCTTTCTTT.

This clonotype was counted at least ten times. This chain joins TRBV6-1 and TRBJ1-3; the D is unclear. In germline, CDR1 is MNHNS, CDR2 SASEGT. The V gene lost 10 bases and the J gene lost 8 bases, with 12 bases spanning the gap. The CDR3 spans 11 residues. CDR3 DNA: TGTGCCACCAAATACGTAGACACCATATATTTT. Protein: CATKYVDTIYF.

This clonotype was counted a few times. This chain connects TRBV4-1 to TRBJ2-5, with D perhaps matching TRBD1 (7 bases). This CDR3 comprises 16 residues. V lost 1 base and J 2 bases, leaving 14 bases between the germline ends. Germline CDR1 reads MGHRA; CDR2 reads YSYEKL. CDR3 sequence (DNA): TGCGCCAGCAGCCAAGGGCAGGGGGGAATACAAGAGACCCAGTACTTC. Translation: CASSQGQGGIQETQYF.

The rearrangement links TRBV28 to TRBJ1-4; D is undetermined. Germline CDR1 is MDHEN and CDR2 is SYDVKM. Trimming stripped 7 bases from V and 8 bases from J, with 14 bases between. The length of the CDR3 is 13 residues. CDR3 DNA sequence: TGTGCCAGCACCGACCCTCAGAGGGAAAAACTGTTTTTT. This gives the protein CASTDPQREKLFF.

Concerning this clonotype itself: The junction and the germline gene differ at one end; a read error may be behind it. The CDR3 DNA sequence: TGTGCTAGCAGCTTAGAAGGGGGAATCAGGACCCAGTACTTC. It is translated as CASSLEGGIRTQYF. V usage is TRBV7-7 and J usage is TRBJ2-5; D may be TRBD1 (6 bases). The CDR3 extends over 14 amino acids. Germline lookup yields CDR1 SSHAT and CDR2 FNYEAQ (reference sequence).

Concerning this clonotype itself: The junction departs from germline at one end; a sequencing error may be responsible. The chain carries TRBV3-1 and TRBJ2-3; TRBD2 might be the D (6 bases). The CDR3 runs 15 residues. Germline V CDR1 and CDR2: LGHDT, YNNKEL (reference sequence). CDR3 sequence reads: CASIQLAGVTDTQYF. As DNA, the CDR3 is TGTGCCAGCATCCAACTAGCTGGAGTAACAGATACGCAGTATTTT.

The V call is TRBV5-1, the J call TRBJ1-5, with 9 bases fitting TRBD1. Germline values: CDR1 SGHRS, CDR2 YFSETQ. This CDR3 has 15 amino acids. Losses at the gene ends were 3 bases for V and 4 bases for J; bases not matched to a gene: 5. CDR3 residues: CASSYSGTGNQPQHF. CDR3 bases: TGCGCCAGCAGCTACTCCGGGACAGGGAATCAGCCCCAGCATTTT. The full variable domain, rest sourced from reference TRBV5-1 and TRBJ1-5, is KAGVTQTPRYLIKTRGQQVTLSCSPISGHRSVSWYQQTPGQGLQFLFEYFSETQRNKGNFPGRFSGRQFSNSRSEMNVSTLELGDSALYLCASSYSGTGNQPQHFGDGTRLSIL.

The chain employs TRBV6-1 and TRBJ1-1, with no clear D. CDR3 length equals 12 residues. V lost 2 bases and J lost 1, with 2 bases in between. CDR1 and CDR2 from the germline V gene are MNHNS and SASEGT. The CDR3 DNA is TGTGCCAGCAGTGAATGGAACACTGAAGCTTTCTTT. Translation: CASSEWNTEAFF.

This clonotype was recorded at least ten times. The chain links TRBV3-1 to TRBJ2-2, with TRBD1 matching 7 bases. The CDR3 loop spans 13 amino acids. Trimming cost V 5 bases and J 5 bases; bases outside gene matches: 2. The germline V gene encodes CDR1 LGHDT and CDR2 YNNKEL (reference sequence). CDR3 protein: CASSRQGTGELFF. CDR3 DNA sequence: TGTGCCAGCAGCAGACAGGGAACCGGGGAGCTGTTTTTT.

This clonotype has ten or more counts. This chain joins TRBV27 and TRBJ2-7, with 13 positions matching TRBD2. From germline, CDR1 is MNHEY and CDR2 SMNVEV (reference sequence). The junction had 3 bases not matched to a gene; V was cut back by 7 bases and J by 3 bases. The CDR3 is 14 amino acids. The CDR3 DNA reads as TGTGCCAGCAAACTAGCGGGAGGGTTCTACGAGCAGTACTTC. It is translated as CASKLAGGFYEQYF.

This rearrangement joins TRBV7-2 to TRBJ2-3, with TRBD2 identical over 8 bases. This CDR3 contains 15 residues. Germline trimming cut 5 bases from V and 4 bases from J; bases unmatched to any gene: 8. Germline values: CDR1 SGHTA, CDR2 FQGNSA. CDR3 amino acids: CASSPDGGRSDTQYF. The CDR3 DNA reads TGTGCCAGCAGCCCCGACGGCGGGAGGTCAGATACGCAGTATTTT.

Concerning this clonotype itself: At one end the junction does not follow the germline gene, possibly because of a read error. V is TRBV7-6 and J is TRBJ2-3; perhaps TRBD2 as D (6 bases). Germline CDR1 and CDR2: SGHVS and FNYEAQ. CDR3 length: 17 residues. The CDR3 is CASTAKLGGTSTVTQYF. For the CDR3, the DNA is TGTGCAAGCACCGCGAAACTTGGGGGGACGAGCACAGTTACGCAGTATTTT.

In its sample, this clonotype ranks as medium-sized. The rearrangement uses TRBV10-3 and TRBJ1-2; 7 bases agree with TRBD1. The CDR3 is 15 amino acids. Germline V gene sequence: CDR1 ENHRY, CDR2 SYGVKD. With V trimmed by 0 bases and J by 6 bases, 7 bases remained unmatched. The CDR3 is CAISESDRASNGYTF. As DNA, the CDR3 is TGTGCCATCAGTGAGTCCGACAGGGCCTCGAATGGCTACACCTTC.

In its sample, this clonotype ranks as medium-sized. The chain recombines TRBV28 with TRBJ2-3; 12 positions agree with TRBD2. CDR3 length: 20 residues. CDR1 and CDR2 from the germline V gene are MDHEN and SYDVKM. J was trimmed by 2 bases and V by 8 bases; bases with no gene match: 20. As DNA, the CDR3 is TGTGCCAGCTCCCCTTCGAGACTAGCGGGAGACGGGTCTTACACAGATACGCAGTATTTT. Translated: CASSPSRLAGDGSYTDTQYF.

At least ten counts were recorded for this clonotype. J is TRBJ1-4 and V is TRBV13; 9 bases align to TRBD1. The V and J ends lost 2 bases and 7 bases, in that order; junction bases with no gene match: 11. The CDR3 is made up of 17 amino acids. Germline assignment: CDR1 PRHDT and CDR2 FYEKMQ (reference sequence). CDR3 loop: CASSLRFTGTGSEKLFF. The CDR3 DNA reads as TGTGCCAGCAGCTTACGTTTTACCGGGACAGGGAGTGAAAAACTGTTTTTT.

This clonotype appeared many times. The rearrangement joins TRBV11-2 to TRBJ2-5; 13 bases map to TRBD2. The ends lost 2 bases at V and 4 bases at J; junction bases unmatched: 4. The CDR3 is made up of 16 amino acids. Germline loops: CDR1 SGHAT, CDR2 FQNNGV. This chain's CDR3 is CASSLTSGGARETQYF. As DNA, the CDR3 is TGTGCCAGCAGCTTAACTAGCGGGGGGGCCAGAGAGACCCAGTACTTC.

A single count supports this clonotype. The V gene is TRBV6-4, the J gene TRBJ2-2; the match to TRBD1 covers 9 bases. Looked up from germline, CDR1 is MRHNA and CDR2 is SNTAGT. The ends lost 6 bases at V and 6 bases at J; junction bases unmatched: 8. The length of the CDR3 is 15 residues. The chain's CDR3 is CASSEDRGGAGELFF. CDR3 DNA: TGTGCCAGCAGCGAAGACAGGGGGGGCGCCGGGGAGCTGTTTTTT.

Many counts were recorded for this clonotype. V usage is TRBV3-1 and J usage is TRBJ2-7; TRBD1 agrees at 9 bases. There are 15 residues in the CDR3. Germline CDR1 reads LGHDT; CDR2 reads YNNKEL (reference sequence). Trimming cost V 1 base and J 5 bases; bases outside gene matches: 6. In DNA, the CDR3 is TGTGCCAGCAGCCAAGCCGGGACAGGGTACCACGAGCAGTACTTC. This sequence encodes CASSQAGTGYHEQYF.

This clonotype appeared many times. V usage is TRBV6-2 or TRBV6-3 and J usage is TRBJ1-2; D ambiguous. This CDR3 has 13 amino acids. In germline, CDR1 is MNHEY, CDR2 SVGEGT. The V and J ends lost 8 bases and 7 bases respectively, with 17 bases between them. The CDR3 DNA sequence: TGTGCCAGCGAAATTAGAGTTTCGTCTGGCTACACCTTC. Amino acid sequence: CASEIRVSSGYTF.

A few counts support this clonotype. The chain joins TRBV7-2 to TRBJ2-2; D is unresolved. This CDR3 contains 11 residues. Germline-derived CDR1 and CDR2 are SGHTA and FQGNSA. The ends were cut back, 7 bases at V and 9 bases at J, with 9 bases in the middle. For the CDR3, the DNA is TGTGCCAGCACCGAATATAGGGAGCTGTTTTTT. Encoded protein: CASTEYRELFF.

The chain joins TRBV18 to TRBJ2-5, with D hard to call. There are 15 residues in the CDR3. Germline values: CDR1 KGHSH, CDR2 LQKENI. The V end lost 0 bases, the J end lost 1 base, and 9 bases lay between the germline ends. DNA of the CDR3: TGTGCCAGCTCACCACCATCGCGGCCCCAAGAGACCCAGTACTTC. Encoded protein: CASSPPSRPQETQYF.

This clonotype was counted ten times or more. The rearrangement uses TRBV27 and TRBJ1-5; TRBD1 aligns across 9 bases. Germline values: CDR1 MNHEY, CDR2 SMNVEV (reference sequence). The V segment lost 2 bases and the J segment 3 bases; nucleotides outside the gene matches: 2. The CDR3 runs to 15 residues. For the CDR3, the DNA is TGTGCCAGCAGTTTAAACAGGGGGCACAATCAGCCCCAGCATTTT. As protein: CASSLNRGHNQPQHF.

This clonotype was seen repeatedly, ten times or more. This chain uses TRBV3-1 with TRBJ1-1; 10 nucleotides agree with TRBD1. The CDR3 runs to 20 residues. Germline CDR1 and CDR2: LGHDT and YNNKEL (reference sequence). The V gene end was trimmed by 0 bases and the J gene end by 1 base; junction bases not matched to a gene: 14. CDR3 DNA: TGTGCCAGCAGCCAAGAAGGGGACAGGGGATCGATTCGCCCGAACACTGAAGCTTTCTTT. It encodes CASSQEGDRGSIRPNTEAFF.

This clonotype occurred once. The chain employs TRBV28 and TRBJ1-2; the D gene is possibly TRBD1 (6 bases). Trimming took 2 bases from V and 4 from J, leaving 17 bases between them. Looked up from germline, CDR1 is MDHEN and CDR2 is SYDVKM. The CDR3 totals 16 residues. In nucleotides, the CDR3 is TGTGCCAGCAGTTTACCGCCGCAGGGGCGCCTCTATGGCTACACCTTC. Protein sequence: CASSLPPQGRLYGYTF.

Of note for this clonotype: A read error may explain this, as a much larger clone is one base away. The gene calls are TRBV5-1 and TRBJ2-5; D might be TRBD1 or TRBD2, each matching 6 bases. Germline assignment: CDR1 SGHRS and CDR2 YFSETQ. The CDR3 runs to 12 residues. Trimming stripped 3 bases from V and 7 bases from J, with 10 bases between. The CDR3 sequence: CASSSEGGTQYF. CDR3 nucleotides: TGCGCCAGCAGCTCGGAGGGGGGGACCCAGTACTTC. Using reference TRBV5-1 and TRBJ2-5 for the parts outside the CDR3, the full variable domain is KAGVTQTPRYLIKTRGQQVTLSCSPISGHRSVSWYQQTPGQGLQFLFEYFSETQRNKGNFPGRFSGRQFSNSRSEMNVSTLELGDSALYLCASSSEGGTQYFGPGTRLLVL.

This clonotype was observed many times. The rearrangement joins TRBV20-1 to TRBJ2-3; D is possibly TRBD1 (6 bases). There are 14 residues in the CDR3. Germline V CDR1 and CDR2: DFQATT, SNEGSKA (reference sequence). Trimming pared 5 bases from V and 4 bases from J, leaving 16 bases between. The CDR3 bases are TGCAGTGCTCTAGGGGGTTCAACTGCAGATACGCAGTATTTT. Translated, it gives CSALGGSTADTQYF.

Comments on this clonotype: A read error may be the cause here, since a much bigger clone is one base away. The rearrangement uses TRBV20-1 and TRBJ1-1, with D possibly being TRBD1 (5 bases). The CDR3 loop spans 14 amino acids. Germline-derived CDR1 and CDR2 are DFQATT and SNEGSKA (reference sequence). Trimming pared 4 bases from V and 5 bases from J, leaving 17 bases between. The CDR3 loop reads CSAMQGLSRTEAFF. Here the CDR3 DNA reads TGCAGTGCTATGCAGGGCTTAAGTAGAACTGAAGCTTTCTTT.